This TCR beta chain was captured in a study of human T cells and chemical hapten exposure. The overall study: TCR yields per sample varied, mainly owing to small pooled library volume differences.

Looked up from germline, CDR1 is SQVTM and CDR2 is ANQGSEA. The CDR3 runs to 13 residues. The V and J ends lost 3 bases and 3 bases, in that order; junction bases with no gene match: 2. TCRdb itself ran the RACE reads through MiXCR, one entry per CDR3 protein. The table includes roughly 380,000 distinct CDR3 sequences, 4% to 6% detected once. As for time point: pre-sensitization, week 0. The treatment is: therapeutic diphenylcyclopropenone sensitization with weekly scalp DPC. This clonotype was seen many times. This sequence originates from a woman aged 45 to 65 with alopecia areata. Some clones in this sample may be carry-over from other donors' samples. The sequenced sample was whole blood, obtained in connection with sensitization to the hapten diphenylcyclopropenone (DPC). The rearrangement links TRBV29-1 to TRBJ1-1; the match to TRBD1 covers 9 bases. Written as DNA, the CDR3 is TGCAGCGTTGATTGGACAGGGGACACTGAAGCTTTCTTT. The encoded protein is CSVDWTGDTEAFF.